A single sample is the source of the 18 T cell receptor beta chains below, sequenced in a study of beta chain features in type 1 diabetes. As every portion of the isolated RNA was reverse transcribed, the sequencing read expressed TCRB transcripts. Clones were read by immunoSEQ multiplex PCR, and TCRdb kept only the in-frame ones, dropping some. The table has roughly 240,000 clones, approximately 14% seen once. The sequencing sample was made of naive CD4+ T cells from blood. These receptors all stem from a woman between 40 and 50 years old in good health.

This clone was counted a few times. This same CDR3 is encoded by further DNA sequences in the sample. The chain joins TRBV9 to TRBJ2-5; TRBD1 might be the D (8 bases). CDR3 length: 15 amino acids. Trimming stripped 0 bases from V and 5 bases from J, with 14 bases between. Germline CDR1 and CDR2: SGDLS and YYNGEE. The CDR3 nucleotides are TGTGCCAGCAGCGTAGTTGGACAGGGAGGGGAGACCCAGTACTTC. This encodes CASSVVGQGGETQYF.

The rearrangement links TRBV2 to TRBJ2-7, with D maybe TRBD2 (6 bases). This CDR3 is built from 12 residues. The ends were cut back, 10 bases at V and 0 bases at J, with 10 bases in the middle. Germline V gene lookup returns CDR1 SNHLY and CDR2 FYNNEI. The CDR3 loop is CANGGFSYEQYF. The CDR3, as DNA: TGTGCCAACGGGGGTTTCTCCTACGAGCAGTACTTC.

This clone was counted a few times. The CDR3 loop reads CASSRTGGPDTQYF. The CDR3 DNA is TGCGCCAGCAGCCGAACGGGGGGGCCAGATACGCAGTATTTT. The rearrangement uses TRBV5-1 and TRBJ2-3; 8 bases fit TRBD2. This CDR3 has 14 amino acids. The V gene's germline CDR1 is SGHRS and CDR2 YFSETQ. V trimming: 4 bases; J trimming: 4 bases; junction bases outside the gene matches: 5.

This clone was seen a handful of times. The V and J genes are TRBV5-4 and TRBJ2-3; 14 bases line up with TRBD2. Germline CDR1 is SGHNT and CDR2 is YYREEE (reference sequence). This CDR3 spans 18 amino acids. V lost 4 bases, J lost 0 bases, and 7 bases stayed unmatched. CDR3 in amino acids: CASSPGLAGVTSTDTQYF. The CDR3 bases are TGTGCCAGCAGCCCGGGACTAGCGGGGGTAACTAGCACAGATACGCAGTATTTT.

V and J are TRBV5-4 and TRBJ2-7; tentative D call: TRBD1 (5 bases). The CDR3 extends over 12 amino acids. Germline CDR1 is SGHNT and CDR2 is YYREEE (reference sequence). Trimming took off 3 bases at V and 4 bases at J, with 8 bases between the two ends. CDR3 protein: CASSSGIYEQYF. The CDR3 nucleotides read TGTGCCAGCAGCTCAGGGATTTACGAGCAGTACTTC. Together with reference TRBV5-4 and TRBJ2-7, the CDR3 gives the full variable domain: ETGVTQSPTHLIKTRGQQVTLRCSSQSGHNTVSWYQQALGQGPQFIFQYYREEENGRGNFPPRFSGLQFPNYSSELNVNALELDDSALYLCASSSGIYEQYFGPGTRLTVT.

This clone was observed at least ten times. This chain connects TRBV4-3 to TRBJ1-5, with 9 bases fitting TRBD1. J lost 4 bases, V lost 4 bases, and 2 bases had no gene match. The CDR3 covers 14 residues. Per germline, CDR1 LGHNA and CDR2 YSLEER. CDR3 nucleotides: TGCGCCAGCAGCCCGGGGACAGGGAATCAGCCCCAGCATTTT. Translated: CASSPGTGNQPQHF.

The V call is TRBV6-5, the J call TRBJ1-1, with TRBD1 identical over 8 bases. J gave up 10 bases and V 0 bases, and 13 bases lay outside the gene matches. Per germline, CDR1 MNHEY and CDR2 SVGAGI. The CDR3 spans 16 residues. CDR3 in DNA: TGTGCCAGCAGTTACTCTGCTGGACAGGGTATTTTAAGAGCTTTCTTT. Amino acids: CASSYSAGQGILRAFF.

The chain uses TRBV5-4 and TRBJ2-2; 7 nucleotides align to TRBD2. In germline, CDR1 is SGHNT, CDR2 YYREEE (reference sequence). The ends lost 5 bases at V and 6 bases at J; junction bases unmatched: 7. The CDR3 has 14 residues. Here the CDR3 reads CASRHSGGSGELFF. The CDR3 DNA reads TGTGCCAGCAGGCACTCGGGGGGATCCGGGGAGCTGTTTTTT.

This clone was found a few times. This chain joins TRBV5-4 and TRBJ1-1; D remains ambiguous. The germline V gene encodes CDR1 SGHNT and CDR2 YYREEE (reference sequence). V was cut by 3 bases and J by 0 bases, with 6 bases left in between. The CDR3 is 13 residues long. CDR3 DNA sequence: TGTGCCAGCAGCTCTTATATGAACACTGAAGCTTTCTTT. It specifies CASSSYMNTEAFF.

This clone was detected only a few times. The J gene is TRBJ2-7, the V gene TRBV29-1; TRBD1 is a possible D gene (5 bases). The CDR3 loop spans 13 amino acids. Germline lookup yields CDR1 SQVTM and CDR2 ANQGSEA. Trimming took off 6 bases at V and 7 bases at J, with 19 bases between the two ends. CDR3 loop: CSVQRGSPGEQYF. In nucleotides, the CDR3 is TGCAGCGTCCAAAGGGGTTCCCCAGGGGAGCAGTACTTC.

This clone was recorded a few times. The V gene is TRBV7-6, the J gene TRBJ1-6; D gene uncertain. Germline V lookup: CDR1 SGHVS, CDR2 FNYEAQ. V was clipped by 1 base and J by 5 bases, with 9 bases between them. This CDR3 has 15 residues. CDR3: CASSLEPKNNSPLHF. Written as DNA, the CDR3 is TGTGCCAGCAGCTTAGAGCCAAAAAATAATTCACCCCTCCACTTT.

In this sample, this clone turned up a few times. The rearrangement joins TRBV7-9 to TRBJ2-3, with TRBD1 matching 8 bases. Germline CDR1 and CDR2: SEHNR and FQNEAQ (reference sequence). The junction had 3 bases not matched to a gene; V was cut back by 4 bases and J by 0 bases. This CDR3 comprises 15 residues. In nucleotides, the CDR3 is TGTGCCAGCAGCTCGACAGGGGCTAGCACAGATACGCAGTATTTT. It yields the protein CASSSTGASTDTQYF.

The CDR3 DNA reads TGTGCCAGCAGCCCCCACCACAGCTTTCTGACGATAGAAGGCACTGAAGCTTTCTTT. This translates into CASSPHHSFLTIEGTEAFF. This chain links TRBV9 with TRBJ1-1; D not resolved. Trimming pared 4 bases from V and 4 bases from J, leaving 29 bases between. The CDR3 runs to 19 residues. Germline CDR1 and CDR2: SGDLS and YYNGEE.

This clone was observed a few times. The rearrangement links TRBV6-1 to TRBJ2-6, with TRBD1 as a possible D gene (6 bases). CDR1 MNHNS and CDR2 SASEGT come from the germline V gene. CDR3 length equals 15 residues. The V end was cut by 3 bases, the J end by 1 base, with 7 bases between. The chain's CDR3 is CASSDTGSGANVLTF. In DNA, the CDR3 is TGTGCCAGCAGTGACACAGGGTCTGGGGCCAACGTCCTGACTTTC.

This clone was found a few times. The chain carries TRBV9 and TRBJ2-7; possible D gene TRBD1, 6 bases. Trimming cost V 4 bases and J 3 bases, with 20 bases left between them. From germline, CDR1 is SGDLS and CDR2 YYNGEE. The CDR3 runs to 16 residues. CDR3 coding DNA: TGTGCCAGCAGCCCCCAGACAGGCCGTCTGATCTACGAGCAGTACTTC. This encodes CASSPQTGRLIYEQYF.

The chain is built from TRBV19 and TRBJ1-2; D gene uncertain. This CDR3 is built from 13 residues. With 0 bases removed from V and 8 bases from J, the gap between germline ends came to 10 bases. CDR1 and CDR2 from the germline V gene are LNHDA and SQIVND (reference sequence). For the CDR3, the DNA is TGTGCCAGTAGTATAGATCCCTTCCGGGGCTACACCTTC. Translating it yields CASSIDPFRGYTF. The variable domain in full, completed from reference TRBV19 and TRBJ1-2, reads DGGITQSPKYLFRKEGQNVTLSCEQNLNHDAMYWYRQDPGQGLRLIYYSQIVNDFQKGDIAEGYSVSREKKESFPLTVTSAQKNPTAFYLCASSIDPFRGYTFGSGTRLTVV.

The chain has TRBV10-3 and TRBJ2-3, with D tentatively TRBD1 (5 bases). Germline-derived CDR1 and CDR2 are ENHRY and SYGVKD. V lost 8 bases, J lost 2 bases, and 11 bases lay in between. The CDR3 consists of 13 residues. The CDR3 DNA reads TGTGCCATCGGGCGGACATCCACAGATACGCAGTATTTT. The encoded protein is CAIGRTSTDTQYF.

This clone was detected only a few times. V gene TRBV18 combines with J gene TRBJ2-1, with D perhaps TRBD2 (6 bases). The V gene's germline CDR1 is KGHSH and CDR2 LQKENI. Trimming removed 5 bases at V and 7 bases at J, with 24 bases between. This CDR3 region has 17 residues. CDR3: CASSFGPQGIGGNEQFF. CDR3 sequence (DNA): TGTGCCAGCTCATTCGGCCCCCAGGGAATCGGGGGTAATGAGCAGTTCTTC.